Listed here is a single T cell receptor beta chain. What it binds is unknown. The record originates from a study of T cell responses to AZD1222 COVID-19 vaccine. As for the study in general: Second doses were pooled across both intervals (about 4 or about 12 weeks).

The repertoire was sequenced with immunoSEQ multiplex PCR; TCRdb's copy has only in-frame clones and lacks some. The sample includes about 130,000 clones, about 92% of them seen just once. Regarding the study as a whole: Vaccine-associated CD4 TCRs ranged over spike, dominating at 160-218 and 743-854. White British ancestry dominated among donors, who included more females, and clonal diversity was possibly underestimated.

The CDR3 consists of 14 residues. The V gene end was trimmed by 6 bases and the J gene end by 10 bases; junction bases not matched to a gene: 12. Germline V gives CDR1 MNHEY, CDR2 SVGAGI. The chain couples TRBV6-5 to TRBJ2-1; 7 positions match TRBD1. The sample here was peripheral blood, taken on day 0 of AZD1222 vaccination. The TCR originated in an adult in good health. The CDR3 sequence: CASSIDRALREQFF. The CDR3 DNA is TGTGCCAGCAGCATTGACAGGGCCCTTAGGGAGCAGTTCTTC.